This T cell receptor beta chain was recovered during a study of prognosis after radiotherapy for stage I lung cancer. Background on the study: None of the patients had concurrent treatment alongside stereotactic body radiotherapy.

Two-round multiplex PCR, the amplification method, yielded TCR beta CDR3 from genomic DNA. For every TRBV and TRBJ gene, a specific primer was used in first-round PCR. A single record per CDR3 protein comes from TCRdb applying MiXCR to the multiplex PCR reads. The table includes roughly 30,000 distinct CDR3 sequences, around 30% detected once. This clonotype was counted once. The trim removed 2 bases at V and 9 bases at J, leaving 7 bases unmatched. The CDR3 is 14 residues long. The chain has TRBV12-3 or TRBV12-4 and TRBJ1-5; 7 bases align to TRBD1. This receptor was taken from a donor over 45 with non-small cell lung cancer. The material was PBMCs, obtained before or after stereotactic body radiation therapy (not recorded which). The CDR3 DNA reads as TGTGCCAGCAGTTTAACAGGGGCCGGGGGGCCCCAGCATTTT. This encodes CASSLTGAGGPQHF.